This T cell receptor (beta chain) comes out of a study of blood T cell repertoires in COVID-19. The overall study: The United States, Italy and Spain provided the acute and convalescent COVID-19 samples. T cells, B-cell-depleted T cells, or PBMCs provided the cDNA or gDNA that served as material.

Original data processing: From reference gene primer amplification, estimates of nucleated cell counts were derived. Assay: immunoSEQ multiplex PCR; the TCRdb copy retains only in-frame clones and omits some. The DNA gave D and trimming, while V, J and clone size come from that table. The sample includes about 140,000 clones, about four fifths seen only once; the top ten take roughly 3.6%. What was sequenced was peripheral blood. The clonotype was recovered from a man between 65 and 79 years old who had recovered from COVID-19.

The CDR3 is CASSDSGGSEKLFF. CDR3 coding DNA: TGTGCCAGCAGTGATTCAGGGGGCAGTGAAAAACTGTTTTTT. The chain employs TRBV6-1 and TRBJ1-4, with 8 bases lining up with TRBD1. CDR1 and CDR2 from the germline V gene are MNHNS and SASEGT. The CDR3 runs to 14 residues. V dropped 3 bases and J dropped 7; count of bases not matched to a gene: 4.